The entry below gives a single TCR beta chain sequence along with its context. Source study methods: Estimation of nucleated cell counts was performed using reference gene primer amplification. Clones were sequenced by immunoSEQ multiplex PCR, and TCRdb holds only the in-frame ones, with some missing. Clone size and V and J calls were adopted from that table, with D and trimming inferred from the DNA. The sample has approximately 140,000 clones; approximately 79% are singletons. This entry comes from a study of blood T cell repertoires in COVID-19. In the study overall: The study drew acute and convalescent COVID-19 samples from the United States, Italy and Spain. PBMCs, B-cell-depleted T cells, or T cells were the source of the cDNA or gDNA that made up the material.

The ends were cut back, 10 bases at V and 3 bases at J, with 17 bases in the middle. Germline V gene data show CDR1 as MDHEN and CDR2 as SYDVKM. The CDR3 sequence is 14 residues long. The rearrangement links TRBV28 to TRBJ2-3; a possible D gene is TRBD2 (6 bases). Sequenced: peripheral blood. The TCR comes from a man in his fifties or sixties with acute or convalescent COVID-19. Here the CDR3 reads CATLLGGLTDTQYF. The CDR3 coding sequence is TGTGCCACGCTACTGGGGGGTTTGACAGATACGCAGTATTTT. The full variable domain, rest sourced from reference TRBV28 and TRBJ2-3, is DVKVTQSSRYLVKRTGEKVFLECVQDMDHENMFWYRQDPGLGLRLIYFSYDVKMKEKGDIPEGYSVSREKKERFSLILESASTNQTSMYLCATLLGGLTDTQYFGPGTRLTVL.